The TCR beta chain under discussion was sequenced for a study of T cells in Graves' hyperthyroidism and ophthalmopathy. The overall study: Any treatment followed the collection of peripheral blood at initial diagnosis.

With respect to this clonotype: Its antigen is as yet unknown.

From roughly 9.2 ml of fresh peripheral blood, PBMCs were isolated. The source material, RNA transcripts, was used to amplify TCR beta CDR3 regions. HTBI primers drove first-round RT-PCR of the TCR CDR3. TCRdb redid the calling of the multiplex PCR reads with MiXCR, one entry per CDR3 protein. The table lists around 35,000 distinct CDR3 sequences, around 56% of them singletons. From germline, CDR1 is SNHLY and CDR2 FYNNEI. Unmatched junction bases numbered 7, after V lost 4 bases and J lost 3 bases. The CDR3 runs to 15 residues. Points from the study as a whole: Most clonotypes expanded in thyroid above 0.001 were likewise present in blood.

This TCR came from a man between 35 and 55 years old with Graves' ophthalmopathy. This rearrangement joins TRBV2 to TRBJ1-2; 8 nucleotides line up with TRBD1. Sequenced: blood. CDR3 sequence (DNA): TGTGCCAGCAGTGGGACAGGGCCCCCTTACTATGGCTACACCTTC. It is translated as CASSGTGPPYYGYTF.